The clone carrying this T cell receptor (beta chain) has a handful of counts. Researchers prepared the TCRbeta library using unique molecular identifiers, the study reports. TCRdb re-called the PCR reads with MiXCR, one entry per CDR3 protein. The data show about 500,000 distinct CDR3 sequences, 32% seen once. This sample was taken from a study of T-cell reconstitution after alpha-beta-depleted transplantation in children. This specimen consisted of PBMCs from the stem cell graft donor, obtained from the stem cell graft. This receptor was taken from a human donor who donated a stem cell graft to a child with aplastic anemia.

The CDR3 DNA follows: TGCAGCGTTGTCTTTAGGCTAGCGGGTTACAATGAGCAGTTCTTC. It specifies CSVVFRLAGYNEQFF. V usage is TRBV29-1 and J usage is TRBJ2-1; 8 bases match TRBD2. With V trimmed by 4 bases and J by 4 bases, 9 bases remained unmatched. The CDR3 length is 15 residues. Germline V gene lookup returns CDR1 SQVTM and CDR2 ANQGSEA.